The clone carrying this T cell receptor beta chain was counted at least ten times. Its antigen is currently unknown. Each CDR3 protein is one row after TCRdb ran MiXCR on the PCR reads. The sample lists about 320,000 distinct CDR3 sequences; over 20% were seen once. V was trimmed by 0 bases and J by 7 bases, leaving 17 bases between them. In germline, CDR1 is DFQATT, CDR2 SNEGSKA (reference sequence). This CDR3 is built from 15 residues. This entry belongs to a study of molecular identifiers for immune sequencing clone quantification. Findings and limits, study-wide: Over 98% of CMV-specific effector molecules, but under 1% of naive ones, were in clones above 20 copies.

The chain links TRBV20-1 to TRBJ2-3; weak D call: TRBD2 (6 bases). The sample comprised naive CD8+ T cells from blood, with Jurkat cell RNA spiked in. Subset in this sample: FACS-sorted CD8+CD4-CCR7+CD45RA+ naive T cells. The sequence was collected from a human donor in good health. Some libraries in this study had Jurkat cell RNA spiked in. The CDR3 DNA is TGCAGTGCTAGAGATGATCGCGGGACTCTCTATACGCAGTATTTT. It is translated as CSARDDRGTLYTQYF.